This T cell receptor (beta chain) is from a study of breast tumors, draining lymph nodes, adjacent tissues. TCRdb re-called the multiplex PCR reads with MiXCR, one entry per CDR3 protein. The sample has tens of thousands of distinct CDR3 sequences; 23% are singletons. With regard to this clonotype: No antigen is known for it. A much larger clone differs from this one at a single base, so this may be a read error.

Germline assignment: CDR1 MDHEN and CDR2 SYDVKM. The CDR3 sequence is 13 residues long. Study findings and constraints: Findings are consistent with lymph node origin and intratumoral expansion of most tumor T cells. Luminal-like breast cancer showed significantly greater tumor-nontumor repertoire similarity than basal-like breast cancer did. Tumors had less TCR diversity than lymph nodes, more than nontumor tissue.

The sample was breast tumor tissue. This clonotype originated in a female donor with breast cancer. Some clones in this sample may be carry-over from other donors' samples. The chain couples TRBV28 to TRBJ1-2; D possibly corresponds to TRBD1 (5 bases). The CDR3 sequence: CASGLGVGEGYTF. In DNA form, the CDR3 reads TGTGCCAGCGGTTTAGGGGTGGGTGAGGGCTACACCTTC.